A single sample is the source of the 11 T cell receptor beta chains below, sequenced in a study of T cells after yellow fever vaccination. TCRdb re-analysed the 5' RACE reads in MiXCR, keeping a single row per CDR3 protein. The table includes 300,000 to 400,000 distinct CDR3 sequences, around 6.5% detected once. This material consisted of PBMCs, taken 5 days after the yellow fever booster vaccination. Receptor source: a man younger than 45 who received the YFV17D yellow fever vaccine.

CDR3 DNA sequence: TGCAGTGCTAGGCAAGACAGGGGGTCCGGGGAGCTGTTTTTT. Translated, it gives CSARQDRGSGELFF. This chain uses TRBV20-1 with TRBJ2-2, with 9 nucleotides matching TRBD1. The J segment lost 6 bases and the V segment lost 3 bases, leaving 5 bases of the junction unmatched. The CDR3 consists of 14 residues. CDR1 DFQATT and CDR2 SNEGSKA come from the germline V gene (reference sequence).

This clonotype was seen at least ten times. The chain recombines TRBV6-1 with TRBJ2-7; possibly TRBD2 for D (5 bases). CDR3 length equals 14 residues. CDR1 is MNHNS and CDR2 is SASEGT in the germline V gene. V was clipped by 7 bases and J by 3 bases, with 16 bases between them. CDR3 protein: CASKLTRDGYEQYF. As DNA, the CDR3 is TGTGCCAGCAAACTAACTAGGGATGGCTACGAGCAGTACTTC.

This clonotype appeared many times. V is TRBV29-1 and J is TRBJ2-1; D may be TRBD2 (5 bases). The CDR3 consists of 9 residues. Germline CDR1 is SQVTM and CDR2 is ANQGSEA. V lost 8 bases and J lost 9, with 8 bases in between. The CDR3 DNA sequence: TGCAGCACGGGATTTGAGCAGTTCTTC. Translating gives CSTGFEQFF.

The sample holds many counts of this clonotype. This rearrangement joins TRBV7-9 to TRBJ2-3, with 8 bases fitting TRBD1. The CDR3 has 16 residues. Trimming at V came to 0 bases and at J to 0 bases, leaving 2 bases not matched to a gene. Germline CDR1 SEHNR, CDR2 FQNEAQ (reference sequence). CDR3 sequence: CASSLAGQASTDTQYF. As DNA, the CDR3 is TGTGCCAGCAGCTTAGCGGGACAGGCGAGCACAGATACGCAGTATTTT.

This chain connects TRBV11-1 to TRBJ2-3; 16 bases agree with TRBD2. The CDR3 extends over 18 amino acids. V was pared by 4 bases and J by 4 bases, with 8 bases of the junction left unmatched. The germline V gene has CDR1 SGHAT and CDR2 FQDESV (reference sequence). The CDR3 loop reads CASSYRGLAGGPSDTQYF. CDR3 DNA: TGTGCCAGCAGCTACCGGGGACTAGCGGGAGGGCCGTCAGATACGCAGTATTTT.

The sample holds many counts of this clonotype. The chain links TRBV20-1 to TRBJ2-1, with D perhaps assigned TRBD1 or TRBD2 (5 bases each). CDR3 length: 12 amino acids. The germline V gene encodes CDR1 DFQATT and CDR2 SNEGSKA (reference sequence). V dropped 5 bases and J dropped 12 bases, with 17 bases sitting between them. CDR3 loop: CSARGVVGLQFF. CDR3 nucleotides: TGCAGTGCTCGGGGCGTTGTCGGTTTGCAGTTCTTC.

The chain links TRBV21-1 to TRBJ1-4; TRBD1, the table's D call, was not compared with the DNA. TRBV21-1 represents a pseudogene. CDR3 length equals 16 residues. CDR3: CASSTGTRRANEKLFF. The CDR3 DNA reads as TGTGCCAGCAGCACTGGGACCCGTAGGGCTAATGAAAAACTGTTTTTT.

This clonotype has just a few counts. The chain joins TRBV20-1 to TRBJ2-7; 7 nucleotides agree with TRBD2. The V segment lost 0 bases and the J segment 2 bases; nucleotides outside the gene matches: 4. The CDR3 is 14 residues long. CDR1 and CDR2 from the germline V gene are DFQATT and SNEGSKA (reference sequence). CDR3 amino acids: CSAREASGAYEQYF. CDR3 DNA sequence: TGCAGTGCTAGAGAGGCTAGCGGCGCCTACGAGCAGTACTTC.

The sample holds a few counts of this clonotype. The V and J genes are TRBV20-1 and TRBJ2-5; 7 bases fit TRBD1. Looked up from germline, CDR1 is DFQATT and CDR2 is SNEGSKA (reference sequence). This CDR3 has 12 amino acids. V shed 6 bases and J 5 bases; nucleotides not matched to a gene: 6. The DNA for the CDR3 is TGCAGTGCCTTCACAGGGGTGGAGACCCAGTACTTC. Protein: CSAFTGVETQYF.

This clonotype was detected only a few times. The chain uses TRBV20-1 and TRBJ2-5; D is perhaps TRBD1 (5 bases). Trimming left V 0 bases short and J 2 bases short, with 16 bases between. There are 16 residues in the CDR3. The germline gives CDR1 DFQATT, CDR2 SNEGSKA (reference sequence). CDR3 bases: TGCAGTGCTAGAGAGGGGCCCAGCGCTGGTCAAGAGACCCAGTACTTC. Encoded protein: CSAREGPSAGQETQYF.

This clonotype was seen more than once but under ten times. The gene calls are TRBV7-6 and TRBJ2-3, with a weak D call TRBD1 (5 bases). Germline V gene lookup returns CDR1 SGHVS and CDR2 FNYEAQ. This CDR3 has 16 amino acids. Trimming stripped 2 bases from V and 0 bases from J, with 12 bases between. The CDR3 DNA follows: TGTGCCAGCAGCTTATCCATAAAGGGGAGCACAGATACGCAGTATTTT. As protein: CASSLSIKGSTDTQYF.